The 28 T cell receptor beta chains listed next were all sequenced from one sample in a study of Ad26.COV2.S vaccination and SARS-CoV-2 variants. Profiling relied on immunoSEQ multiplex PCR, and the TCRdb table lists in-frame clones only, not all of them. The sample shows about 400,000 clones, about 89% of them seen only once. Treatment of the sample: approximately 18 received Ad26.COV2.S at low or high dose, single or two shots; 5 received placebo; per-sample allocation not given. Repertoires come from day 63 after the first vaccine or placebo injection. This specimen consisted of peripheral blood, obtained in a trial of Ad26.COV2.S vaccine versus placebo. The receptors shown here come from a person between 18 and 60 years old who received the Ad26.COV2.S COVID-19 vaccine or a placebo.

A word on this clone: Other DNA sequences within the sample encode an identical CDR3. This chain links TRBV12-3 or TRBV12-4 with TRBJ2-2; D ambiguous. V was pared by 6 bases and J by 3 bases, with 8 bases between. This CDR3 comprises 13 residues. CDR3 sequence: CASSRTDTGELFF. In DNA form, the CDR3 reads TGTGCCAGCAGCCGAACGGACACCGGGGAGCTGTTTTTT.

The chain recombines TRBV9 with TRBJ2-7; 9 bases line up with TRBD1. J lost 3 bases, V lost 0 bases, and 4 bases had no gene match. The CDR3 has 15 amino acids. Looked up from germline, CDR1 is SGDLS and CDR2 is YYNGEE. In DNA form, the CDR3 reads TGTGCCAGCAGCGTAGGGGGACAGGGCGGCTACGAGCAGTACTTC. Its protein is CASSVGGQGGYEQYF. Complete variable domain (other parts from reference TRBV9 and TRBJ2-7): DSGVTQTPKHLITATGQRVTLRCSPRSGDLSVYWYQQSLDQGLQFLIQYYNGEERAKGNILERFSAQQFPDLHSELNLSSLELGDSALYFCASSVGGQGGYEQYFGPGTRLTVT.

The chain couples TRBV24-1 to TRBJ1-5; D unresolved. Germline lookup yields CDR1 KGHDR and CDR2 SFDVKD. The CDR3 is 15 residues long. With 4 bases removed from V and 4 bases from J, the gap between germline ends came to 13 bases. The DNA for the CDR3 is TGTGCCACCAGTGAGCCCGGGCCCTTAAATCAGCCCCAGCATTTT. This sequence encodes CATSEPGPLNQPQHF.

The CDR3 loop is CASSQALAGVGTGELFF. The CDR3 DNA is TGCGCCAGCAGCCAAGCCTTAGCGGGAGTGGGAACCGGGGAGCTGTTTTTT. This rearrangement joins TRBV4-1 to TRBJ2-2; 9 nucleotides match TRBD2. Germline values: CDR1 MGHRA, CDR2 YSYEKL. V shed 1 base and J 5 bases; nucleotides not matched to a gene: 8. The CDR3 totals 17 residues.

The V gene is TRBV6-4, the J gene TRBJ2-1; D gene unclear. Deletions cut 6 bases from V and 0 bases from J, with 12 bases between. Germline V gene lookup returns CDR1 MRHNA and CDR2 SNTAGT. The CDR3 has 15 amino acids. The CDR3 DNA reads TGTGCCAGCAGCCCAAGCGAGAGCTCCTACAATGAGCAGTTCTTC. Translated: CASSPSESSYNEQFF.

The rearrangement joins TRBV5-4 to TRBJ2-7, with TRBD1 matching 10 bases. J was trimmed by 1 base and V by 4 bases; bases with no gene match: 5. CDR1 and CDR2 (germline): SGHNT, YYREEE (reference sequence). This CDR3 is built from 15 residues. Written as DNA, the CDR3 is TGTGCCAGCAGCGAGGGACAGGGGAGATCCTACGAGCAGTACTTC. Its translation is CASSEGQGRSYEQYF.

V and J are TRBV11-2 and TRBJ2-7, with D tentatively TRBD1 or TRBD2 (6 bases each). V was clipped by 1 base and J by 5 bases, with 18 bases between them. CDR1 and CDR2 (germline): SGHAT, FQNNGV. CDR3 size: 16 residues. In DNA, the CDR3 is TGTGCCAGCAGCTTAGCCTGGAACGGGGGCAGGAACGAGCAGTACTTC. Protein sequence: CASSLAWNGGRNEQYF.

V and J are TRBV5-5 and TRBJ2-7; D is unresolved. Germline loops: CDR1 SGHKS, CDR2 YYEKEE (reference sequence). The V and J ends lost 0 bases and 2 bases respectively, with 12 bases between them. This CDR3 is built from 15 residues. As DNA, the CDR3 is TGTGCCAGCAGCTTGGTGCACTTCCCTACCTACGAGCAGTACTTC. Protein product: CASSLVHFPTYEQYF.

The rearrangement joins TRBV19 to TRBJ2-1; 13 bases map to TRBD2. This CDR3 region has 15 residues. The V segment lost 6 bases and the J segment 3 bases; nucleotides outside the gene matches: 2. Germline V gene lookup returns CDR1 LNHDA and CDR2 SQIVND (reference sequence). DNA of the CDR3: TGTGCCAGTAGCGGGACTAGCGGGATCTACAATGAGCAGTTCTTC. Its translation is CASSGTSGIYNEQFF.

The gene calls are TRBV6-2 or TRBV6-3 and TRBJ2-5; no definite D call. From germline, CDR1 is MNHEY and CDR2 SVGEGT. The CDR3 length is 11 residues. Trimming left V 2 bases short and J 4 bases short, with 2 bases between. The CDR3 loop reads CASSYVETQYF. CDR3 DNA sequence: TGTGCCAGCAGTTACGTAGAGACCCAGTACTTC.

The rearrangement uses TRBV15 and TRBJ2-2, with a weak D call TRBD2 (6 bases). V was clipped by 5 bases and J by 5 bases, with 9 bases between them. Germline CDR1 reads LNHNV; CDR2 reads YYDKDF (reference sequence). The CDR3 is 13 residues long. CDR3 DNA sequence: TGTGCCACCAGCGAGGGGACTACCGGGGAGCTGTTTTTT. Translation gives CATSEGTTGELFF.

This clone occurred once. The genes are TRBV28 and TRBJ1-1; D unresolved. Trimming stripped 2 bases from V and 5 bases from J, with 6 bases between. This CDR3 comprises 12 residues. Germline V CDR1 and CDR2: MDHEN, SYDVKM. The CDR3 sequence: CASSLQVTEAFF. In DNA form, the CDR3 reads TGTGCCAGCAGTTTACAAGTAACTGAAGCTTTCTTT.

V gene TRBV13 combines with J gene TRBJ2-1; 15 bases fit TRBD2. This CDR3 region has 18 residues. Germline CDR1 is PRHDT and CDR2 is FYEKMQ (reference sequence). J gave up 8 bases and V 5 bases, and 13 bases lay outside the gene matches. The CDR3 DNA follows: TGTGCCAGCAGCATCGGACTAGCGGGAGGGCCCCAGTGGGATGAGCAGTTCTTC. It translates to CASSIGLAGGPQWDEQFF.

V usage is TRBV12-5 and J usage is TRBJ1-1; 9 positions agree with TRBD1. With V trimmed by 1 base and J by 8 bases, 5 bases remained unmatched. The germline V gene has CDR1 LGHNT and CDR2 FRNRAP. The CDR3 is 14 amino acids. CDR3 DNA sequence: TGTGCTAGTGGTTTGGCCGGGACAGGGCTAGAAGCTTTCTTT. Protein sequence: CASGLAGTGLEAFF. Drawing the rest from reference TRBV12-5 and TRBJ1-1, the complete variable domain is DARVTQTPRHKVTEMGQEVTMRCQPILGHNTVFWYRQTMMQGLELLAYFRNRAPLDDSGMPKDRFSAEMPDATLATLKIQPSEPRDSAVYFCASGLAGTGLEAFFGQGTRLTVV.

This clone has only one observation. J is TRBJ2-7 and V is TRBV6-1; D might be TRBD1 or TRBD2, each matching 6 bases. Trimming left V 3 bases short and J 5 bases short, with 26 bases between. The CDR3 has 18 amino acids. CDR1 and CDR2 from the germline V gene are MNHNS and SASEGT. In nucleotides, the CDR3 is TGTGCCAGCAGTGAGGAGGGGGTACTTTCGAGGCTTTACAACGAGCAGTACTTC. Translated, it gives CASSEEGVLSRLYNEQYF.

The V call is TRBV27, the J call TRBJ2-2; no firm D call. The germline V gene encodes CDR1 MNHEY and CDR2 SMNVEV (reference sequence). The V gene lost 5 bases and the J gene lost 1 base, with 8 bases spanning the gap. This CDR3 has 14 amino acids. CDR3 loop: CASSPYRNTGELFF. CDR3 nucleotides: TGTGCCAGCAGTCCCTATAGGAACACCGGGGAGCTGTTTTTT.

The V call is TRBV9, the J call TRBJ2-7; the D is unclear. The V gene's germline CDR1 is SGDLS and CDR2 YYNGEE. Between the trimmed V and J ends, which lost 0 bases and 8 bases, there was a span of 9 bases. This CDR3 has 12 amino acids. The CDR3 loop is CASSVGRIKQYF. The CDR3 DNA follows: TGTGCCAGCAGCGTAGGTAGAATCAAGCAGTACTTC. Drawing the rest from reference TRBV9 and TRBJ2-7, the complete variable domain is DSGVTQTPKHLITATGQRVTLRCSPRSGDLSVYWYQQSLDQGLQFLIQYYNGEERAKGNILERFSAQQFPDLHSELNLSSLELGDSALYFCASSVGRIKQYFGPGTRLTVT.

V usage is TRBV5-4 and J usage is TRBJ2-3; maybe TRBD2 (6 bases). V was pared by 3 bases and J by 6 bases, with 17 bases between. This CDR3 is built from 15 residues. The V gene's germline CDR1 is SGHNT and CDR2 YYREEE (reference sequence). Here the CDR3 DNA reads TGTGCCAGCAGCTCCAGCGGGTGGGACTGGGATACGCAGTATTTT. It encodes CASSSSGWDWDTQYF.

V is TRBV6-5 and J is TRBJ2-2, with 7 nucleotides matching TRBD1. V lost 2 bases, J lost 5 bases, and 5 bases stayed unmatched. The CDR3 has 15 residues. CDR1 and CDR2 (germline): MNHEY, SVGAGI. Here the CDR3 DNA reads TGTGCCAGCAGTTACAGAACAGGGGTTACCGGGGAGCTGTTTTTT. Translated, it gives CASSYRTGVTGELFF.

The rearrangement uses TRBV27 and TRBJ1-6; possible D gene TRBD1, 6 bases. The V gene lost 5 bases and the J gene lost 10 bases, with 24 bases spanning the gap. The CDR3 runs to 17 residues. CDR1 and CDR2 (germline): MNHEY, SMNVEV (reference sequence). The chain's CDR3 is CASSRKPQGRIVSPLHF. DNA of the CDR3: TGTGCCAGCAGTCGAAAGCCACAGGGAAGGATAGTCTCACCCCTCCACTTT.

The chain employs TRBV5-1 and TRBJ2-3, with 8 bases matching TRBD1. The CDR3 sequence is 15 residues long. Germline assignment: CDR1 SGHRS and CDR2 YFSETQ. V lost 2 bases, J lost 0 bases, and 2 bases stayed unmatched. CDR3 in amino acids: CASSFGQGSTDTQYF. The CDR3 DNA sequence: TGCGCCAGCAGCTTTGGACAGGGTAGCACAGATACGCAGTATTTT. The full variable domain, with the rest looked up from reference TRBV5-1 and TRBJ2-3, is KAGVTQTPRYLIKTRGQQVTLSCSPISGHRSVSWYQQTPGQGLQFLFEYFSETQRNKGNFPGRFSGRQFSNSRSEMNVSTLELGDSALYLCASSFGQGSTDTQYFGPGTRLTVL.

The chain carries TRBV4-1 and TRBJ2-1; a weak D match, TRBD2 (5 bases). The CDR3 spans 13 residues. The germline V and J ends were trimmed by 1 base and 7 bases, with 8 bases remaining between them. Per germline, CDR1 MGHRA and CDR2 YSYEKL. CDR3: CASSQGPGNEQFF. In DNA form, the CDR3 reads TGCGCCAGCAGCCAAGGGCCGGGGAATGAGCAGTTCTTC.

The chain carries TRBV5-1 and TRBJ2-2; D is perhaps TRBD1 (6 bases). There are 15 residues in the CDR3. Trimming stripped 3 bases from V and 3 bases from J, with 12 bases between. Germline V gene sequence: CDR1 SGHRS, CDR2 YFSETQ. CDR3 coding DNA: TGCGCCAGCAGCTCCCTGGGGGCCGACACCGGGGAGCTGTTTTTT. Translated, it gives CASSSLGADTGELFF.

V and J are TRBV11-1 and TRBJ1-1; 10 bases are shared with TRBD1. Per germline, CDR1 SGHAT and CDR2 FQDESV (reference sequence). V dropped 3 bases and J dropped 2; count of bases not matched to a gene: 6. CDR3 size: 16 residues. CDR3 nucleotide sequence: TGTGCCAGCAGCTTGACCCGGACAGGGGGAAACACTGAAGCTTTCTTT. This sequence encodes CASSLTRTGGNTEAFF.

The rearrangement joins TRBV11-2 to TRBJ2-7, with D possibly being TRBD2 (6 bases). Germline V gene lookup returns CDR1 SGHAT and CDR2 FQNNGV. V was trimmed by 0 bases and J by 4 bases, leaving 13 bases between them. The CDR3 extends over 15 amino acids. The CDR3 protein is CASSLEYGGWYEQYF. CDR3 bases: TGTGCCAGCAGCTTAGAGTATGGGGGGTGGTACGAGCAGTACTTC.

The chain couples TRBV5-4 to TRBJ1-1; 8 positions match TRBD1. The CDR3 is made up of 16 amino acids. The V segment lost 0 bases and the J segment 1 base; nucleotides outside the gene matches: 5. CDR1 and CDR2 from the germline V gene are SGHNT and YYREEE (reference sequence). DNA of the CDR3: TGTGCCAGCAGCTTGGCGGGGGGGACAGGGAACACTGAAGCTTTCTTT. This codes for CASSLAGGTGNTEAFF.

The chain combines TRBV3-1 (or the pseudogene TRBV3-2) with TRBJ2-3; no firm D call. Germline assignment: CDR1 LGHDT and CDR2 YNNKEL (reference sequence). Deletions cut 0 bases from V and 6 bases from J, with 7 bases between. The CDR3 has 13 residues. CDR3: CASSQELRDTQYF. Written as DNA, the CDR3 is TGTGCCAGCAGCCAAGAACTACGGGATACGCAGTATTTT.

The chain combines TRBV28 with TRBJ1-6; D gene uncertain. Looked up from germline, CDR1 is MDHEN and CDR2 is SYDVKM. V was cut by 6 bases and J by 4 bases, with 7 bases left in between. This CDR3 is 13 amino acids long. This chain's CDR3 is CASSSSYNSPLHF. CDR3 DNA sequence: TGTGCCAGCAGCTCGTCTTATAATTCACCCCTCCACTTT.